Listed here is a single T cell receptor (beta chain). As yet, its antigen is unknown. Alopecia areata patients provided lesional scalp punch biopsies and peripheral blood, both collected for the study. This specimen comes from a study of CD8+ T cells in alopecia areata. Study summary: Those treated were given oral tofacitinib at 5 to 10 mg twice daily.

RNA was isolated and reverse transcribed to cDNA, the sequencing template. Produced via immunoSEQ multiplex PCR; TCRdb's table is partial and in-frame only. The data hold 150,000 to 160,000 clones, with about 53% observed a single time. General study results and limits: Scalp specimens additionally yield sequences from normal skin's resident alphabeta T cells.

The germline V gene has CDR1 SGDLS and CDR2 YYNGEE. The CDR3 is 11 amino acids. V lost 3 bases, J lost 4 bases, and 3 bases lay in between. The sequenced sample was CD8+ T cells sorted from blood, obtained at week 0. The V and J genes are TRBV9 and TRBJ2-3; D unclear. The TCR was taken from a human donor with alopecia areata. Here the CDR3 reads CASSDSDTQYF. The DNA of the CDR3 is TGTGCCAGCAGCGACTCAGATACGCAGTATTTT.